The TCR beta chain under discussion was sequenced for a study of blood T cell repertoires in COVID-19. The table came from immunoSEQ multiplex PCR; TCRdb's copy has only in-frame clones and leaves some out. The sample contains 150,000 to 200,000 clones, approximately 80% of which appear only once. The V and J ends lost 5 bases and 1 base, in that order; junction bases with no gene match: 5. This CDR3 contains 14 residues. CDR1 MNHEY and CDR2 SMNVEV come from the germline V gene (reference sequence). This sequence originates from a man aged 45-65 years who had recovered from COVID-19. The sample consisted of PBMCs or T cells enriched from blood (not recorded which). The chain is built from TRBV27 and TRBJ2-7; 7 positions agree with TRBD1. The CDR3 here is CASSPGTVSYEQYF. The CDR3 nucleotides read TGTGCCAGCAGTCCAGGGACAGTATCCTACGAGCAGTACTTC.